Listed here are 5 T cell receptor beta chains from one sample, sequenced in a study of blood T cell repertoires in COVID-19. Only in-frame clones appear in the TCRdb table, and some are missing; sequencing was by immunoSEQ multiplex PCR. The table includes roughly 230,000 clones, nearly 90% detected once. Sequencing was carried out using peripheral blood. All receptors derive from a woman aged 55-69 years with COVID-19, enrolled during active disease.

The J gene is TRBJ1-1, the V gene TRBV7-2; TRBD1 matches 7 bases. The J segment lost 5 bases and the V segment lost 5 bases, leaving 17 bases of the junction unmatched. This CDR3 region has 17 residues. Germline CDR1 SGHTA, CDR2 FQGNSA. CDR3 DNA sequence: TGTGCCAGCAGCCCCCAGGCCGGCAGGGGGGTGGGGACTGAAGCTTTCTTT. It translates to CASSPQAGRGVGTEAFF.

The CDR3 is CASSLASGTQETQYF. The CDR3 coding sequence is TGTGCCAGCAGCTTAGCAAGCGGAACCCAAGAGACCCAGTACTTC. The chain combines TRBV11-3 with TRBJ2-5; tentative D call: TRBD2 (5 bases). Germline V gene sequence: CDR1 SGHNT, CDR2 YENEEA. The CDR3 has 15 residues. V lost 1 base and J 1 base, leaving 10 bases between the germline ends.

This clone was observed once. The rearrangement uses TRBV3-1 (or the pseudogene TRBV3-2) and TRBJ1-1, with D unresolved. Germline loops: CDR1 LGHDT, CDR2 YNNKEL (reference sequence). The germline V and J ends were trimmed by 0 bases and 3 bases, with 17 bases remaining between them. This CDR3 is built from 17 residues. The CDR3 DNA follows: TGTGCCAGCAGCCAAGAACTAGGCGGAGACGGGGACACTGAAGCTTTCTTT. Residues: CASSQELGGDGDTEAFF.

V usage is TRBV7-2 and J usage is TRBJ1-4; 7 nucleotides match TRBD1. The junction had 14 bases not matched to a gene; V was cut back by 6 bases and J by 4 bases. This CDR3 has 17 amino acids. Germline V gives CDR1 SGHTA, CDR2 FQGNSA. The CDR3 loop reads CASSGSLTGPINEKLFF. CDR3 sequence (DNA): TGTGCCAGCAGTGGATCATTGACAGGGCCAATTAATGAAAAACTGTTTTTT.

The chain joins TRBV11-2 to TRBJ1-3; weak D call: TRBD1 (5 bases). Germline-derived CDR1 and CDR2 are SGHAT and FQNNGV. Trimming took 5 bases from V and 2 from J, leaving 10 bases between them. The CDR3 has 14 amino acids. The CDR3 spells CASSRVGAGNTIYF. The CDR3 bases are TGTGCCAGCAGCCGCGTAGGGGCTGGAAACACCATATATTTT. The full variable domain, with the rest looked up from reference TRBV11-2 and TRBJ1-3, is EAGVAQSPRYKIIEKRQSVAFWCNPISGHATLYWYQQILGQGPKLLIQFQNNGVVDDSQLPKDRFSAERLKGVDSTLKIQPAKLEDSAVYLCASSRVGAGNTIYFGEGSWLTVV.